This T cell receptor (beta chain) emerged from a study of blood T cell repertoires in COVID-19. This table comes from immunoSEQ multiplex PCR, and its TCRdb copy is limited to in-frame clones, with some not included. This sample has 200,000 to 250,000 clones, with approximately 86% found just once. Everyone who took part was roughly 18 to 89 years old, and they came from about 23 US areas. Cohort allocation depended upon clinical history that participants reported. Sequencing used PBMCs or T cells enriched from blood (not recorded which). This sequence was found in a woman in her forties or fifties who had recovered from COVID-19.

Written as DNA, the CDR3 is TGTGCCAGCAGTACAGGTAACGAGCAGTACTTC. This encodes CASSTGNEQYF. The gene calls are TRBV25-1 and TRBJ2-7; a weak D match, TRBD1 (5 bases). Trimming stripped 5 bases from V and 5 bases from J, with 7 bases between. This CDR3 spans 11 amino acids. Per the germline V gene, CDR1 is MGHDK and CDR2 is SYGVNS.